The rows below give T cell receptor beta chains drawn from one sample of a study of shared clonotypes between healthy human individuals. Libraries were prepared by immunoSEQ multiplex PCR; TCRdb keeps only in-frame clonotypes and omits some of them. Of 450,000 to 550,000 clones in the sample, 60% to 85% were seen once. The sequenced sample was PBMCs. The receptors here all came from a woman in her thirties or forties in good health. Some clones in this sample may be carry-over from other donors' samples. Each CDR3 is given with its conserved first and last residue. D genes are given only for firm matches. Expanded clones get a size class; other rows say once, few or many, or leave the size out.

v_gene	abundance	j_gene	len	d_gene	CDR3nt	CDR3aa
TRBV27	.	TRBJ1-2	16	.	TGTGCCAGCAGGGAGACCCCTACAGAGGGGAGGGGGGGCTACACCTTC	CASRETPTEGRGGYTF
TRBV7-3	.	TRBJ1-1	19	.	TGTGCCAGCAGCTTAATTCCCCAACGGGGGCTCTCGGTGAACACTGAAGCTTTCTTT	CASSLIPQRGLSVNTEAFF
TRBV7-2	.	TRBJ2-5	13	.	TGTGCCAGCAGCTTAAGGCACTTAGAGACCCAGTACTTC	CASSLRHLETQYF
TRBV6-6	few	TRBJ2-3	16	TRBD2	TGTGCCAGCACCTCCGGACGCGGGAGTGGAACAGATACGCAGTATTTT	CASTSGRGSGTDTQYF
TRBV5-1	once	TRBJ2-5	13	.	TGCGCCAGCAGCATGGACCCGACCTCCTCCCATCACTTC	CASSMDPTSSHHF
TRBV6-5	.	TRBJ2-5	12	.	TGTGCCAGCAGTTACTCGCCGGAGACCCAGTACTTC	CASSYSPETQYF
TRBV2	once	TRBJ2-7	13	TRBD1	TGTGCCAGCACGGACAGGTACGCCTACGAGCAGTACTTC	CASTDRYAYEQYF
TRBV6-1	.	TRBJ2-5	13	.	TGTGCCAGCAGTGAAGGGAGTTGGGAGACCCAGTACTTC	CASSEGSWETQYF
TRBV7-2	.	TRBJ2-7	14	.	TGTGCCAGCAGCTTAGCGGGCCTCTCCTACGAGCAGTACTTC	CASSLAGLSYEQYF
TRBV6-1	.	TRBJ2-7	15	.	TGTGCCAGCAGTGTCACCGGGACGTCCACCTACGAGCAGTACTTC	CASSVTGTSTYEQYF
TRBV15	.	TRBJ2-6	15	.	TGTGCCACCAGCAGAGAACAGTCTGGGGCCAACGTCCTGACTTTC	CATSREQSGANVLTF
TRBV2	.	TRBJ2-1	13	.	TGTGCCAGCAGCCGGGACATCTACAATGAGCAGTTCTTC	CASSRDIYNEQFF
TRBV28	once	TRBJ1-2	17	.	TGTGCCAGCAGTTTTGGGACATTGACAGATGCTAACTATGGCTACACCTTC	CASSFGTLTDANYGYTF
TRBV13	.	TRBJ2-1	19	TRBD2	TGTGCCAGCAGCGGACCCCCCGGGACTAGCGGAAGCTCCTACAATGAGCAGTTCTTC	CASSGPPGTSGSSYNEQFF
TRBV5-1	few	TRBJ2-1	14	.	TGCGCCAGCAGCTTGGTGGGGGACCACAATGAGCAGTTCTTC	CASSLVGDHNEQFF
TRBV5-1	.	TRBJ2-7	12	.	TGCGCCAGTCACGGAGGGGGTGGCGAGCAGTACTTC	CASHGGGGEQYF
TRBV27	.	TRBJ2-1	14	.	TGTGCCAGCAGTCCGTCGGATGGTAACAATGAGCAGTTCTTC	CASSPSDGNNEQFF
TRBV29-1	few	TRBJ2-3	14	TRBD1	TGCAGCGTCCAAGGACAGGGGTCCCTAGATACGCAGTATTTT	CSVQGQGSLDTQYF
TRBV4-2	once	TRBJ2-2	16	TRBD2	TGTGCCAGCAGCCTCCTGACTAGCGGGAGTCGAGGGGAGCTGTTTTTT	CASSLLTSGSRGELFF
TRBV28	once	TRBJ2-4	15	.	TGTGCCAGCAGTCCTTTCAGTTTAGCCAAAAACATTCAGTACTTC	CASSPFSLAKNIQYF
TRBV10-2	.	TRBJ2-5	16	.	TGCGCCAGCAGTGAAGGCGCGACGGTGACCCGGAAGACCCAGTACTTC	CASSEGATVTRKTQYF
TRBV7-8	.	TRBJ2-1	16	.	TGTGCCAGCCGGGAGTCCATCCGGGACAAGGATGATGAGCAGTTCTTC	CASRESIRDKDDEQFF
TRBV28	.	TRBJ2-3	16	.	TGTGCCAGCACTTCCCCGAGCGGAGCTAGCACAGATACGCAGTATTTT	CASTSPSGASTDTQYF
TRBV9	.	TRBJ2-2	16	.	TGTGCCAGCAGCGCCCACGGAGCGGGTAGCACCGGGGAGCTGTTTTTT	CASSAHGAGSTGELFF
TRBV27	.	TRBJ2-7	14	TRBD2	TGTGCCAGCAGTTTCTCTGCGGGAGGTTCCGAGCAGTACTTC	CASSFSAGGSEQYF
TRBV7-3	.	TRBJ2-2	15	TRBD1	TGTGCCAGCAGCTCCCGGACAGGGGGCTTCGGGGAGCTGTTTTTT	CASSSRTGGFGELFF
TRBV7-9	.	TRBJ1-1	15	TRBD1	TGTGCCAGCAGCTTAGAAGGACAGGGAACAACTGAAGCTTTCTTT	CASSLEGQGTTEAFF
TRBV2	.	TRBJ2-2	15	TRBD2	TGTGCCAGCAGTAGGACTAGCGGGAGCACCGGGGAGCTGTTTTTT	CASSRTSGSTGELFF
TRBV7-2	.	TRBJ2-5	12	.	TGTGCCAGCAGCTTACCCCAAGAGACCCAGTACTTC	CASSLPQETQYF
TRBV6-1	.	TRBJ1-5	15	.	TGTGCCAGCAGTGAAGGGGTTTTCGGCAATCAGCCCCAGCATTTT	CASSEGVFGNQPQHF
TRBV7-2	many	TRBJ2-7	15	TRBD2	TGTGCCAGCAGCTTAGTTTTAGCGGGAGCTCGCGAGCAGTACTTC	CASSLVLAGAREQYF
TRBV7-8	.	TRBJ2-1	11	.	TGTGCCAGCAGCATCGGATCCGAGCAGTTCTTC	CASSIGSEQFF
TRBV23-1	.	TRBJ1-4	19	.	TGCGCCAGAATTGTGCCGAGGCCTGAAATCCCCACAACTAATGAAAAACTGTTTTTT	CARIVPRPEIPTTNEKLFF
TRBV28	.	TRBJ2-3	15	.	TGTGCCAGCAGTTTAGTAGGGGTTTTGGCAGATACGCAGTATTTT	CASSLVGVLADTQYF
TRBV5-4	.	TRBJ1-1	13	.	TGTGCCAGCAGCTTAATGGTGGCTACTGAAGCTTTCTTT	CASSLMVATEAFF
TRBV28	many	TRBJ2-7	12	.	TGTGCCAGCAGTTTATTGGCTTACGAGCAGTACTTC	CASSLLAYEQYF
TRBV19	few	TRBJ2-3	17	.	TGTGCCAGTAGTATCACCCCCGGGGGTCGCTTACCAGATACGCAGTATTTT	CASSITPGGRLPDTQYF
TRBV18	few	TRBJ2-5	15	TRBD2	TGTGCCAGCTCACCGACTAGCGGGAACCAAGAGACCCAGTACTTC	CASSPTSGNQETQYF
TRBV2	.	TRBJ2-7	12	.	TGTGCCAGCAGTCCACAGGTAATCGAGCAGTACTTC	CASSPQVIEQYF
TRBV5-1	.	TRBJ2-2	16	TRBD1	TGCGCCAGCAGCCCCGGACAGGGGGCGAACACCGGGGAGCTGTTTTTT	CASSPGQGANTGELFF
TRBV18	.	TRBJ1-2	16	TRBD1	TGTGCCAGCTCACCACCCGGGGGACAGAAACCCTATGGCTACACCTTC	CASSPPGGQKPYGYTF
TRBV19	few	TRBJ2-7	13	.	TGTGCCACTCTAAAGGGTGGGACCTACGAGCAGTACTTC	CATLKGGTYEQYF
TRBV29-1	few	TRBJ2-7	12	TRBD1	TGCAGCGTTGCCGGGACAGACTACGAGCAGTACTTC	CSVAGTDYEQYF
TRBV7-2	.	TRBJ2-1	15	TRBD2	TGTGCCAGCAGCTTTCTAGCGGGAGGTGGGAGTGAGCAGTTCTTC	CASSFLAGGGSEQFF
TRBV11-2	many	TRBJ2-5	14	.	TGTGCCAGCAGCTTAGGGACTGGGGAAGAGACCCAGTACTTC	CASSLGTGEETQYF
TRBV6-6	.	TRBJ2-7	15	TRBD2	TGTGCCAGCAGAGCACTAGCGGGAGACTCCTACGAGCAGTACTTC	CASRALAGDSYEQYF
TRBV7-3	.	TRBJ2-1	14	.	TGTGCCAGCAGCTTAACCCCCTCCTCCAATGAGCAGTTCTTC	CASSLTPSSNEQFF
TRBV7-3	.	TRBJ2-1	13	.	TGTGCCAGCAGCTTGGACGGCTACAATGAGCAGTTCTTC	CASSLDGYNEQFF